The T cell receptor beta chain described here comes from a study of regulatory T cells in long-lasting Graves disease. Indicated time point: persistent/refractory GD, antithyroid drugs over 5 years with positive TRAb. RNA from PBMCs was the source of the TCR library. CDR3 length: 15 residues. Germline values: CDR1 LNHDA, CDR2 SQIVND (reference sequence). V was trimmed by 4 bases and J by 2 bases, leaving 14 bases between them. This clonotype was counted between two and nine times. To make TCR beta libraries, researchers used iRepertoire HTBI primers and Arm-PCR of CDR3 regions. TCRdb called the multiplex PCR reads again in MiXCR, with one record for every CDR3 protein. The table lists around 500,000 distinct CDR3 sequences, less than 25% of them singletons.

The origin of this receptor is a female donor with Graves disease. The gene calls are TRBV19 and TRBJ2-5, with D possibly TRBD1 on 6 matching bases. Sequencing was performed on peripheral blood mononuclear cells (PBMCs), taken when the disease was refractory, from a patient treated with antithyroid drugs. The CDR3 DNA sequence: TGTGCCAGTAGTAGTGCAGGGACACCTCAAGAGACCCAGTACTTC. Its protein product is CASSSAGTPQETQYF.